A selection of T cell receptor beta chains follows, all from one sample in a study of T cell responses to AZD1222 COVID-19 vaccine. The table came from immunoSEQ multiplex PCR; TCRdb's copy has only in-frame clones and leaves some out. The repertoire holds 110,000 or so clones, with around 88% as singletons. Sequencing was performed on peripheral blood, taken 28 days after the second AZD1222 dose. Source of these receptors: an adult who received the AZD1222 COVID-19 vaccine. The CDR3 runs from the conserved cysteine through the conserved F or W. Fields, in order: V gene, D gene, J gene, clone size, CDR3 DNA, CDR3 protein. D genes are given only for firm matches. Expanded clones are given a class, and other clones once, few, many or no size at all.

v_gene: TRBV2
d_gene: TRBD1
j_gene: TRBJ2-3
abundance: .
CDR3nt: TGTGCCAGCCGGCAGGGGGAGACAGATACGCAGTATTTT
CDR3aa: CASRQGETDTQYF

v_gene: TRBV5-1
d_gene: TRBD1
j_gene: TRBJ2-7
abundance: .
CDR3nt: TGCGCCAGCAGCCAAACAGGGGGCCACGAGCAGTACTTC
CDR3aa: CASSQTGGHEQYF

v_gene: TRBV7-2
d_gene: .
j_gene: TRBJ1-1
abundance: .
CDR3nt: TGTGCCAGCAGCTTAGTTGGGGGGAACACTGAAGCTTTCTTT
CDR3aa: CASSLVGGNTEAFF

v_gene: TRBV5-4
d_gene: TRBD1
j_gene: TRBJ2-3
abundance: .
CDR3nt: TGTGCCAGCAGCGTACGGACAGGGAGCCAAGTAGATACGCAGTATTTT
CDR3aa: CASSVRTGSQVDTQYF

v_gene: TRBV24-1
d_gene: TRBD2
j_gene: TRBJ2-2
abundance: .
CDR3nt: TGTGCCACCAGTGATTTTAGCGGGACCGGGGAGCTGTTTTTT
CDR3aa: CATSDFSGTGELFF

v_gene: TRBV7-7
d_gene: .
j_gene: TRBJ2-1
abundance: .
CDR3nt: TGTGCCAGCAGCTTAGAACTAACTGGGGGCCATGAGCAGTTCTTC
CDR3aa: CASSLELTGGHEQFF

v_gene: TRBV10-3
d_gene: TRBD1
j_gene: TRBJ1-4
abundance: once
CDR3nt: TGTGCCATCAGTGAGTCAGGGGGCTCAAATGAAAAACTGTTTTTT
CDR3aa: CAISESGGSNEKLFF

v_gene: TRBV5-4
d_gene: .
j_gene: TRBJ1-1
abundance: .
CDR3nt: TGTGCCAGCAGTGTGGGTGGAGAGATTGGCACTGAAGCTTTCTTT
CDR3aa: CASSVGGEIGTEAFF

v_gene: TRBV19
d_gene: TRBD1
j_gene: TRBJ1-2
abundance: .
CDR3nt: TGTGCCAGTAGTATGACAGGGGGAGACTATGGCTACACCTTC
CDR3aa: CASSMTGGDYGYTF

v_gene: TRBV10-3
d_gene: .
j_gene: TRBJ1-6
abundance: .
CDR3nt: TGTGCCATCAGCCGCGAAGGGGCTGGTAATTCACCCCTCCACTTT
CDR3aa: CAISREGAGNSPLHF

v_gene: TRBV7-3
d_gene: .
j_gene: TRBJ2-7
abundance: .
CDR3nt: TGTGCCAGCATCAGGACAGCATCCTACGAGCAGTACTTC
CDR3aa: CASIRTASYEQYF

v_gene: TRBV6-5
d_gene: .
j_gene: TRBJ2-3
abundance: .
CDR3nt: TGTGCCAGCAGACAGGGCTATAGCACAGATACGCAGTATTTT
CDR3aa: CASRQGYSTDTQYF

v_gene: TRBV3-1/TRBV3-2
d_gene: .
j_gene: TRBJ2-5
abundance: .
CDR3nt: TGTGCCAGCAGCCAATTAAGAAACAACCAAGAGACCCAGTACTTC
CDR3aa: CASSQLRNNQETQYF

v_gene: TRBV7-9
d_gene: TRBD1
j_gene: TRBJ1-2
abundance: .
CDR3nt: TGTGCCAGCAGCTTAGAGAGGACAGGGGTCTATGGCTACACCTTC
CDR3aa: CASSLERTGVYGYTF

v_gene: TRBV28
d_gene: TRBD1
j_gene: TRBJ1-3
abundance: .
CDR3nt: TGTGCCAGCAGATCACAGGGGGCGTCTGGAAACACCATATATTTT
CDR3aa: CASRSQGASGNTIYF

v_gene: TRBV19
d_gene: TRBD2
j_gene: TRBJ2-1
abundance: .
CDR3nt: TGTGCCAGTAGTCCTAGTCGGGGGGGAGCTGTGGATGAGCAGTTCTTC
CDR3aa: CASSPSRGGAVDEQFF